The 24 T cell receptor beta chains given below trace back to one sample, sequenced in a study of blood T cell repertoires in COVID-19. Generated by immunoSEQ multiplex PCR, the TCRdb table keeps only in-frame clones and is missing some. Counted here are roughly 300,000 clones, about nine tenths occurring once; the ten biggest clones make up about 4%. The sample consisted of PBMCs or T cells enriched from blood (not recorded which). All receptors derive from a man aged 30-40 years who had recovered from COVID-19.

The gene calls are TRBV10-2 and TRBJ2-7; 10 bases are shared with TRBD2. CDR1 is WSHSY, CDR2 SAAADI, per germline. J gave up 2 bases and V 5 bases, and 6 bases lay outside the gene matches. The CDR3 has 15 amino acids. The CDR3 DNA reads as TGCGCCAGCAGTACTCTAGCGGGGGCGACCTACGAGCAGTACTTC. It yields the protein CASSTLAGATYEQYF.

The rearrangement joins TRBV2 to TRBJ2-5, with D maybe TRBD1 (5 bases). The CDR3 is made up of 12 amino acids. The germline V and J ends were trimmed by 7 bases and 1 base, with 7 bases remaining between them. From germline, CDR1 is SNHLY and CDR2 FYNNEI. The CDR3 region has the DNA TGTGCCAGCAAACAGGCCCAAGAGACCCAGTACTTC. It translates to CASKQAQETQYF.

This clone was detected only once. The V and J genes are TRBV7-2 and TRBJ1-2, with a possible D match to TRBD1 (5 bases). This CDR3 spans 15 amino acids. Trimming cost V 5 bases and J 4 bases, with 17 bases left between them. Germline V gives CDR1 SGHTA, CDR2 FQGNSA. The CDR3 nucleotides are TGTGCCAGCAGCCCAGACGGACAACCGGGCTATGGCTACACCTTC. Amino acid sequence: CASSPDGQPGYGYTF.

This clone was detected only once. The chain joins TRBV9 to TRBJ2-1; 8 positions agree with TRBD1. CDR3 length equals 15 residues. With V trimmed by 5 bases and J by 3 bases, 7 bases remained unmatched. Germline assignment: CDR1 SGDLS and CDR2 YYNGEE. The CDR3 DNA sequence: TGTGCCAGCAGGCAGAGTACAGGGGGCTACAATGAGCAGTTCTTC. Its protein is CASRQSTGGYNEQFF.

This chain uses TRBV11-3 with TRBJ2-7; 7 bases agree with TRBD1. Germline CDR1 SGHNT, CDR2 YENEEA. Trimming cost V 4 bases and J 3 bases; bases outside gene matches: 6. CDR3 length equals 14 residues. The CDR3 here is CASSSRQGVYEQYF. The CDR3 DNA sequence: TGTGCCAGCAGCTCCCGGCAGGGGGTCTACGAGCAGTACTTC.

The CDR3 sequence: CASSEFTQGSGELFF. DNA for the CDR3: TGTGCCAGCAGTGAATTCACACAGGGGTCCGGGGAGCTGTTTTTT. This chain links TRBV25-1 with TRBJ2-2, with 7 bases fitting TRBD1. The V and J ends lost 1 base and 6 bases, in that order; junction bases with no gene match: 5. From germline, CDR1 is MGHDK and CDR2 SYGVNS. The CDR3 loop spans 15 amino acids.

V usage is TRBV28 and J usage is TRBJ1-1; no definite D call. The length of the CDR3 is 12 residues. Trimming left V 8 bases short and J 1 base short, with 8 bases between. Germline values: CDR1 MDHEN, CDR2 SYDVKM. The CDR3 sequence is CASGPWNTEAFF. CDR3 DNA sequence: TGTGCCAGCGGCCCTTGGAACACTGAAGCTTTCTTT.

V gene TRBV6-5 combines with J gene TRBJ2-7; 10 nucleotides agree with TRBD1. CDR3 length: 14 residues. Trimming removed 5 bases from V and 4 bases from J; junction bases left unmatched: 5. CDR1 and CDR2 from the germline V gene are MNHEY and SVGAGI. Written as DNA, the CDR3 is TGTGCCAGCAGTAGACCGGGACAGGGGTACGAGCAGTACTTC. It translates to CASSRPGQGYEQYF.

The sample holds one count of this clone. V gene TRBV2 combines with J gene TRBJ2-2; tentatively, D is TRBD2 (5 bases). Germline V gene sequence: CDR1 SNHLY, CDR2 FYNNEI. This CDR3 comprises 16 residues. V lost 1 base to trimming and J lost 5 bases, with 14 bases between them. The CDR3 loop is CASSEDLGSGTGELFF. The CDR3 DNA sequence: TGTGCCAGCAGTGAAGATCTGGGTTCGGGGACCGGGGAGCTGTTTTTT.

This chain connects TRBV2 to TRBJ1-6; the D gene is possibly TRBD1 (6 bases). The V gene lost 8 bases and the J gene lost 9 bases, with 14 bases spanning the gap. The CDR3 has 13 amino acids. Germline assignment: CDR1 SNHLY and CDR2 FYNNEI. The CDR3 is CASGGGFGSPLHF. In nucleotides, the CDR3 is TGTGCCAGCGGGGGGGGCTTTGGTTCACCCCTCCACTTT.

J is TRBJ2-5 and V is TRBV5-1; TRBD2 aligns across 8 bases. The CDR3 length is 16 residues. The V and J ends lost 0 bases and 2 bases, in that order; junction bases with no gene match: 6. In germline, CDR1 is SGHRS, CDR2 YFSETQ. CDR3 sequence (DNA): TGCGCCAGCAGCTTGGCCGTCACGGGAGGGCAAGAGACCCAGTACTTC. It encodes CASSLAVTGGQETQYF.

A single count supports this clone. The chain's CDR3 is CASSLPSGGTGELFF. CDR3 nucleotides: TGCGCCAGCAGCTTGCCCAGCGGGGGCACCGGGGAGCTGTTTTTT. The chain couples TRBV5-1 to TRBJ2-2; 8 bases agree with TRBD2. With 1 base clipped from V and 4 bases from J, the junction kept 3 bases outside the gene matches. Germline CDR1 reads SGHRS; CDR2 reads YFSETQ. This CDR3 has 15 amino acids.

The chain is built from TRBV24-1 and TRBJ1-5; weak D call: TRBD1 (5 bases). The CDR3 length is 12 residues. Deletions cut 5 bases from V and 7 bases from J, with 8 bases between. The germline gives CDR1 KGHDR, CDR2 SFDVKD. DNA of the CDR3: TGTGCCACCAGTGCAGGGATCCAGCCCCAGCATTTT. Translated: CATSAGIQPQHF.

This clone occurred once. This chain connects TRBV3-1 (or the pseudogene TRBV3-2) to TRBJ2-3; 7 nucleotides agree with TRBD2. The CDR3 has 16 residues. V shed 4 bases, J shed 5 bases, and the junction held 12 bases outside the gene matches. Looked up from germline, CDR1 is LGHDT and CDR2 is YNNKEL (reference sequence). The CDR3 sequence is CASSPPAGTIGDTQYF. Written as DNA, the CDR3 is TGTGCCAGCAGCCCACCGGCAGGGACTATTGGAGATACGCAGTATTTT.

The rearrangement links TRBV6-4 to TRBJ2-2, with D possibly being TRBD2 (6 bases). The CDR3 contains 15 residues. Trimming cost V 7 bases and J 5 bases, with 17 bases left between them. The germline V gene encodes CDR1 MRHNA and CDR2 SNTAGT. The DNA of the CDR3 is TGTGCCAGCAATCCGGGGGAGACGGATACCGGGGAGCTGTTTTTT. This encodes CASNPGETDTGELFF.

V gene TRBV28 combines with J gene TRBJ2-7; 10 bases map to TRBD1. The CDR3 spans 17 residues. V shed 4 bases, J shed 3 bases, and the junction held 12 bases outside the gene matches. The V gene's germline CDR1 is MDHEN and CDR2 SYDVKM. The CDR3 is CASSYIPGQGTGYEQYF. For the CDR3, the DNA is TGTGCCAGCAGTTACATCCCGGGACAGGGGACCGGCTACGAGCAGTACTTC.

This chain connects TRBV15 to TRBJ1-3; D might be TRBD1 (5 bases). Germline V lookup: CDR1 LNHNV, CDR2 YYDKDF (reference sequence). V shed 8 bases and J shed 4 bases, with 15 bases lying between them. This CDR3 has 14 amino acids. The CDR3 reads CATSRGSEGNTIYF. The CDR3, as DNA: TGTGCCACCTCAAGGGGTTCGGAAGGAAACACCATATATTTT.

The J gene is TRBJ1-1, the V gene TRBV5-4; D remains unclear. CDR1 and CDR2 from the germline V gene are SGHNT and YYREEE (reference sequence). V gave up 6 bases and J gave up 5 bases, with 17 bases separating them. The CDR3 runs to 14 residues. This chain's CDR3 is CASTTLGVGTEAFF. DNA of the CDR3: TGTGCCAGCACCACTCTCGGGGTCGGGACTGAAGCTTTCTTT. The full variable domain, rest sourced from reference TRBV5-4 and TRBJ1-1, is ETGVTQSPTHLIKTRGQQVTLRCSSQSGHNTVSWYQQALGQGPQFIFQYYREEENGRGNFPPRFSGLQFPNYSSELNVNALELDDSALYLCASTTLGVGTEAFFGQGTRLTVV.

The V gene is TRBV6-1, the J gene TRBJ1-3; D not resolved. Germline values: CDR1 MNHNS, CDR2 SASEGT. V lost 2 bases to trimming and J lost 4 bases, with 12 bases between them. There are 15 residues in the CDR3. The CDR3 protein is CASSELASGGNTIYF. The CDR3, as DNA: TGTGCCAGCAGTGAATTAGCCTCTGGAGGAAACACCATATATTTT.

This CDR3 is CASSLDRGLSGYTF. DNA of the CDR3: TGCGCCAGCAGCCTGGACAGGGGCCTTTCTGGCTACACCTTC. The chain recombines TRBV5-1 with TRBJ1-2, with 9 bases identical to TRBD1. J lost 7 bases, V lost 4 bases, and 8 bases had no gene match. CDR1 is SGHRS, CDR2 YFSETQ, per germline. The CDR3 totals 14 residues.

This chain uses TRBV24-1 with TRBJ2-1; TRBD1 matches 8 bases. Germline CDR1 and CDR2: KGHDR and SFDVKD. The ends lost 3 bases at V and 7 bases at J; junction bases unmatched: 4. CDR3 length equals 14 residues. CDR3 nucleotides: TGTGCCACCAGTGATGCCTGGACAGGGAATGAGCAGTTCTTC. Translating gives CATSDAWTGNEQFF.

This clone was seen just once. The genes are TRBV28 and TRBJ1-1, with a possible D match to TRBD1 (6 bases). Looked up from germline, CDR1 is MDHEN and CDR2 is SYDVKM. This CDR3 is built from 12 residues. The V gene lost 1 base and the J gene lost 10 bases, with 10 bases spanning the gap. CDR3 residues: CASSLYRAAAFF. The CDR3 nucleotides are TGTGCCAGCAGTTTATACAGGGCGGCAGCTTTCTTT.

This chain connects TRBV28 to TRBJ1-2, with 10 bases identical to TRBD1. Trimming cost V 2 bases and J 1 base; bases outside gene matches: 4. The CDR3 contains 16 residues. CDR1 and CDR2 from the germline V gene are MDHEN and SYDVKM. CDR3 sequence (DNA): TGTGCCAGCAGTTTACTGGGACAGGGGTTTAACTATGGCTACACCTTC. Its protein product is CASSLLGQGFNYGYTF.

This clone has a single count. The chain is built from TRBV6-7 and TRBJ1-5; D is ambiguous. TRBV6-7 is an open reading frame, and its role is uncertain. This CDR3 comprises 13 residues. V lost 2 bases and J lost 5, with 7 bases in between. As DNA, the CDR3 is TGTGCCAGCAGTTACCCCTCCTATCAGCCCCAGCATTTT. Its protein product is CASSYPSYQPQHF.